This T cell receptor beta chain stems from a study of somatic mutations in cytotoxic T cells in rheumatoid arthritis (TCRdb year 2017). About the study as a whole: A FACSAria II or Sony SH800 was used to flow-sort some V beta antibody-stained T-cell populations at nearly 100% purity, and TCRB sequencing was also done on sorted V beta1+ cells. To characterize clonality, the study used TCRB deep sequencing while asking whether somatic mutations are carried by expanded CD8+ T-cell clones in newly diagnosed, untreated rheumatoid arthritis. TCRB deep sequencing was performed for 65 rheumatoid arthritis patients and 15 to 20 healthy controls. Patients and controls did not essentially differ in median age, which was nearly identical between the groups.

TCRB CDR3 sequencing used the immunoSEQ assay on genomic DNA. As for the original processing: The analyses included only productive TCRB rearrangements. Clonality was calculated as a Shannon entropy-based productive clonality index, and a clone was defined by a unique TCRB CDR3 sequence. To calculate repertoire overlap between two samples, the template counts of each clone were considered relative to each sample's total templates. A correlation with a Spearman r of over 0.55 was found between V-gene usage by flow cytometry and V-gene usage by TCRB sequencing. TCRdb obtained this table from immuneACCESS and retained in-frame rearrangements with V and J assigned. These tables miss some clones; where compared with another copy, unresolved V genes account for less than half of the shortfall, and the remainder is unexplained. V and J calls and clone size follow that table, whereas D and trimming were derived from the DNA. The sample table contains about 12,000 clones; only one count was recorded for around four fifths of them. Approximately 15% of the sample lies in the top ten.

Broad study findings and their caveats: There was no significant difference in CD8+ T-cell clonality between rheumatoid arthritis patients and age-matched healthy controls. The finding that TRBV07 was slightly underrepresented in patients was left unadjusted for multiple comparisons. Several identical CD8+ TCRB sequences were found in both blood and synovial fluid, and in about an eighth of the roughly 65 patients the largest CD8+ clone exceeded 20% of CD8+ cells. It was unknown which antigens the expanded CD8+ clones targeted, and their absence from virus-specific databases did not exclude viral specificity. An increase of CD8+ clonality with age was seen in patients (Spearman r ~ 0.47) but not in healthy controls.

Healthy controls were around 20 blood donors whose buffy coats were used, with a median age of roughly 55 years (range roughly 20-75) and 45% to 60% female. Positive magnetic bead selection on an AutoMACS was used to isolate CD4+ and CD8+ cells, with flow cytometry used to check purity. Ficoll-Paque PLUS density gradient separation was used to isolate peripheral blood mononuclear cells. Nucleospin Tissue or Tissue XS kits were used to extract DNA from CD4-enriched, CD8-enriched or PBMC samples, and a Qubit 2.0 fluorometer was used for quantification. From a lookup of the germline V gene, CDR1 and CDR2 are SGHDT and YYEEEE. From the cysteine up to the valine, the CDR3 has a length of 14 residues. Only the CDR3 DNA is retained, 42 bases long and in frame from the first base. At the junction V is shortened by 6 bases and J by 2 bases; bases outside the gene matches: 6. As concerns this clone: There is no known antigen for this receptor. No base-level quality is on record; no much larger clone is a single base apart.

This chain is built from TRBV5-6 and TRBJ2-7; 9 nucleotides in the junction match TRBD1. Input material: CD8+ T cells sorted from blood. The clonotype was recovered from a woman in her fifties or sixties in good health. The nucleotide sequence reads TGTGCCAGCAAACCGGGACAGGGAACCTACGAGCAGTACGTC. Its translation is CASKPGQGTYEQYV.